A single sample gave rise to the 17 T cell receptor beta chains below, sequenced in a study of cytomegalovirus exposure and HLA in healthy donors. Vbeta (60) and Jbeta (13) primers were used in the PCR. Produced via immunoSEQ multiplex PCR; TCRdb's table is partial and in-frame only. The sample contains 200,000 or so clones, roughly 74% of which appear only once. Sequenced material: PBMCs. These receptors were obtained from a woman aged 25 to 39 in good health and CMV-seropositive.

In the case of this clone: This same CDR3 is encoded by further DNA sequences in the sample. J is TRBJ2-2 and V is TRBV6-5, with D maybe TRBD1 (6 bases). The length of the CDR3 is 12 residues. The germline gives CDR1 MNHEY, CDR2 SVGAGI. The V gene lost 2 bases and the J gene lost 8 bases, with 6 bases spanning the gap. This CDR3 is CASSYRGGELFF. Here the CDR3 DNA reads TGTGCCAGCAGTTACAGGGGGGGGGAGCTGTTTTTT.

The chain uses TRBV6-5 and TRBJ1-5, with D maybe TRBD1 (6 bases). The CDR3 is made up of 15 amino acids. Germline-derived CDR1 and CDR2 are MNHEY and SVGAGI. The ends were cut back, 5 bases at V and 2 bases at J, with 13 bases in the middle. The CDR3 sequence: CASSTQGPGNQPQHF. The CDR3 DNA is TGTGCCAGCAGTACCCAGGGGCCGGGCAATCAGCCCCAGCATTTT.

The J gene is TRBJ2-2, the V gene TRBV2; TRBD2 might be the D (5 bases). This CDR3 comprises 15 residues. The germline V and J ends were trimmed by 3 bases and 5 bases, with 13 bases remaining between them. Per the germline V gene, CDR1 is SNHLY and CDR2 is FYNNEI. The CDR3 sequence is CASSEASSGTGELFF. DNA of the CDR3: TGTGCCAGCAGTGAGGCTAGCTCGGGAACCGGGGAGCTGTTTTTT.

The chain joins TRBV5-1 to TRBJ2-3; 7 bases map to TRBD2. V lost 3 bases, J lost 0 bases, and 10 bases stayed unmatched. CDR1 is SGHRS and CDR2 is YFSETQ in the germline V gene. The CDR3 length is 17 residues. CDR3 sequence reads: CASSYSLGGVSTDTQYF. As DNA, the CDR3 is TGCGCCAGCAGCTATTCCCTGGGGGGGGTGAGCACAGATACGCAGTATTTT.

V and J are TRBV7-9 and TRBJ2-7; 7 nucleotides line up with TRBD1. The CDR3 runs to 15 residues. Per germline, CDR1 SEHNR and CDR2 FQNEAQ (reference sequence). Trimming at V came to 4 bases and at J to 3 bases, leaving 9 bases not matched to a gene. CDR3 residues: CASSSPGQVNYEQYF. The DNA of the CDR3 is TGTGCCAGCAGCTCCCCCGGACAGGTCAACTACGAGCAGTACTTC.

This clone was counted a few times. The V and J genes are TRBV5-1 and TRBJ1-4, with no clear D. This CDR3 region has 13 residues. Trimming removed 2 bases from V and 5 bases from J, with 7 bases in between. CDR1 SGHRS and CDR2 YFSETQ come from the germline V gene. The CDR3 DNA reads as TGCGCCAGCAGCTTCGTACTGAATGAAAAACTGTTTTTT. Its translation is CASSFVLNEKLFF.

This chain uses TRBV7-7 with TRBJ2-2; 13 bases agree with TRBD2. Germline lookup yields CDR1 SSHAT and CDR2 FNYEAQ (reference sequence). The CDR3 totals 16 residues. The CDR3 reads CASQPGTSGITGELFF. CDR3 DNA: TGTGCTTCACAGCCCGGGACTAGCGGGATAACCGGGGAGCTGTTTTTT. The whole variable domain, filled in from reference TRBV7-7 and TRBJ2-2, reads GAGVSQSPRYKVTKRGQDVTLRCDPISSHATLYWYQQALGQGPEFLTYFNYEAQPDKSGLPSDRFSAERPEGSISTLTIQRTEQRDSAMYRCASQPGTSGITGELFFGEGSRLTVL.

V usage is TRBV5-4 and J usage is TRBJ1-3; the D is unclear. This CDR3 spans 14 amino acids. V lost 1 base and J lost 0, with 5 bases in between. CDR1 is SGHNT, CDR2 YYREEE, per germline (reference sequence). In DNA form, the CDR3 reads TGTGCCAGCAGCTTGACTCCCTCTGGAAACACCATATATTTT. Translated: CASSLTPSGNTIYF.

This clone appeared a single time. This chain joins TRBV6-1 and TRBJ1-2; D perhaps matches TRBD1 (6 bases). CDR1 and CDR2 from the germline V gene are MNHNS and SASEGT. V was trimmed by 6 bases and J by 5 bases, leaving 16 bases between them. This CDR3 is built from 14 residues. The CDR3: CASRSNRVGYGYTF. The DNA of the CDR3 is TGTGCCAGCAGGTCTAACAGGGTAGGATATGGCTACACCTTC.

This rearrangement joins TRBV5-5 to TRBJ2-7, with D maybe TRBD1 (6 bases). This CDR3 has 16 amino acids. CDR1 is SGHKS and CDR2 is YYEKEE in the germline V gene (reference sequence). V was clipped by 4 bases and J by 0 bases, with 17 bases between them. CDR3 sequence: CASSGHSDRSSYEQYF. CDR3 bases: TGTGCCAGCAGCGGCCACAGTGACAGGAGCTCCTACGAGCAGTACTTC. Full variable domain (outside the CDR3, taken from reference TRBV5-5 and TRBJ2-7): DAGVTQSPTHLIKTRGQQVTLRCSPISGHKSVSWYQQVLGQGPQFIFQYYEKEERGRGNFPDRFSARQFPNYSSELNVNALLLGDSALYLCASSGHSDRSSYEQYFGPGTRLTVT.

This sequence joins TRBV2 and TRBJ1-2; possibly TRBD1 for D (6 bases). Germline V gene data show CDR1 as SNHLY and CDR2 as FYNNEI. The V gene lost 3 bases and the J gene lost 5 bases, with 10 bases spanning the gap. This CDR3 comprises 13 residues. The CDR3 coding sequence is TGTGCCAGCAGTGAGGGGACACCGTATGGCTACACCTTC. Encoded protein: CASSEGTPYGYTF.

This clone was recorded a few times. V is TRBV11-2 and J is TRBJ1-1; a weak D match, TRBD1 (6 bases). The germline gives CDR1 SGHAT, CDR2 FQNNGV. This CDR3 has 14 residues. Trimming took 5 bases from V and 1 from J, leaving 11 bases between them. The DNA of the CDR3 is TGTGCCAGCAGCCAAACCAGGGGGAACACTGAAGCTTTCTTT. This sequence encodes CASSQTRGNTEAFF.

The CDR3 DNA reads as TGTGCCAGCAGTTACGGGGGCCACGAGCAGTACTTC. It yields the protein CASSYGGHEQYF. The chain couples TRBV6-5 to TRBJ2-7; TRBD1 is a possible D gene (6 bases). Germline-derived CDR1 and CDR2 are MNHEY and SVGAGI. Trimming cost V 2 bases and J 5 bases, with 7 bases left between them. This CDR3 is built from 12 residues.

The chain recombines TRBV21-1 with TRBJ2-7; no DNA check was done on the table's D call, TRBD1. TRBV21-1 is termed a pseudogene. This CDR3 is built from 17 residues. This CDR3 reads CASSSEVSDRGSGEQYF. The DNA of the CDR3 is TGTGCCAGCAGCTCAGAGGTATCGGACAGGGGTTCCGGCGAGCAGTACTTC.

The rearrangement uses TRBV9 and TRBJ1-2; TRBD1 matches 8 bases. The CDR3 spans 16 residues. Germline V lookup: CDR1 SGDLS, CDR2 YYNGEE. J gave up 1 base and V 2 bases, and 7 bases lay outside the gene matches. This CDR3 is CASSVPPTGVNYGYTF. CDR3 DNA: TGTGCCAGCAGCGTGCCCCCGACAGGGGTTAACTATGGCTACACCTTC.

This chain connects TRBV5-1 to TRBJ2-2, with 9 bases aligning to TRBD2. Trimming took 0 bases from V and 6 from J; bases not matched to a gene: 15. Germline loops: CDR1 SGHRS, CDR2 YFSETQ. The CDR3 is 19 amino acids. The CDR3 sequence is CASSLAAGLAYVWAGELFF. Written as DNA, the CDR3 is TGCGCCAGCAGCTTGGCCGCGGGACTAGCCTATGTTTGGGCCGGGGAGCTGTTTTTT. The entire variable domain, with the rest obtained from reference TRBV5-1 and TRBJ2-2, is as follows: KAGVTQTPRYLIKTRGQQVTLSCSPISGHRSVSWYQQTPGQGLQFLFEYFSETQRNKGNFPGRFSGRQFSNSRSEMNVSTLELGDSALYLCASSLAAGLAYVWAGELFFGEGSRLTVL.

This chain uses TRBV11-2 with TRBJ2-3, with 10 nucleotides matching TRBD2. Germline loops: CDR1 SGHAT, CDR2 FQNNGV. V trimming: 1 base; J trimming: 1 base; junction bases outside the gene matches: 8. This CDR3 contains 18 residues. The CDR3: CASSLVKAGGLRTDTQYF. The CDR3 bases are TGTGCCAGCAGCTTAGTTAAAGCGGGGGGGCTACGCACAGATACGCAGTATTTT.